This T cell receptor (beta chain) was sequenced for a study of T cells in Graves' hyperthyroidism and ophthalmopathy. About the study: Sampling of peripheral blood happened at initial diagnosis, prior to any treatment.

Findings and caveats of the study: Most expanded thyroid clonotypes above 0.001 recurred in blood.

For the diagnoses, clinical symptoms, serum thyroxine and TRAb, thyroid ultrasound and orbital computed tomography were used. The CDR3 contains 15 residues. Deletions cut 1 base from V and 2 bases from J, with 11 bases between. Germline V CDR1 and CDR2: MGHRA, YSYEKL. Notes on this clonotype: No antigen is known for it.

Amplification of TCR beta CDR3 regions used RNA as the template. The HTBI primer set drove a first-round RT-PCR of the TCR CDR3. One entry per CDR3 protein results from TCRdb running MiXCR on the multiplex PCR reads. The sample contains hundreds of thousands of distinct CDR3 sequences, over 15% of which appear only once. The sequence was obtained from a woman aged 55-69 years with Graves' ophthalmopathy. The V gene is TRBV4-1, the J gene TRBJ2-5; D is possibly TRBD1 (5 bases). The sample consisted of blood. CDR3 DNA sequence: TGCGCCAGCAGCCAAGTGGGGCTGGAACAAGAGACCCAGTACTTC. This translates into CASSQVGLEQETQYF.